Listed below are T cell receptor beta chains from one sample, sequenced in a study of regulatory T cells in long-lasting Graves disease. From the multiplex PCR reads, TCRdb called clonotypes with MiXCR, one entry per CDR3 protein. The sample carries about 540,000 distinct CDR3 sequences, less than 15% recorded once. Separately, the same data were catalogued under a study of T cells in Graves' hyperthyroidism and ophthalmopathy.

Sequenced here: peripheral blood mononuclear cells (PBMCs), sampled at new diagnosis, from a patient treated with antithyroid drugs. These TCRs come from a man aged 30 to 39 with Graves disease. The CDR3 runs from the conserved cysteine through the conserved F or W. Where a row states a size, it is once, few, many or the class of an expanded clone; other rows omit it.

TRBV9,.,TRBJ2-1,CASSVAPGVHYNEQFF
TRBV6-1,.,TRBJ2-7,CASTSRTGGSYEQYF
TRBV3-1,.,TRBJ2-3,CASSQVAGAVDTQYF
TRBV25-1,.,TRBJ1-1,CASSEWGGEAFF
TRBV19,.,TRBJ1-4,CASSSQENEKLFF
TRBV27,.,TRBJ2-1,CASKGEGLAGEDEQFF
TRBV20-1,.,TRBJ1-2,CSALRGTGIDGYTF
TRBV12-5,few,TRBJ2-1,CASGLALGANNEQFF
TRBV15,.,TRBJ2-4,CAMSQGFGIQYF
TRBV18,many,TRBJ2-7,CASSPPRAYEQYF
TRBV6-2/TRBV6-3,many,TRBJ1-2,CASSRRSYGYTF
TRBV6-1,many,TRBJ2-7,CASSPGTSGRVYEQYF
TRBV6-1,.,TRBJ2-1,CAVEVPDPHEQFF
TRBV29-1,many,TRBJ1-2,CSASDRVSEGYTF
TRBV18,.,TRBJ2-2,CASSPWLEDTGELFF
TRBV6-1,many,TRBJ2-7,CASGDREGYEQYF
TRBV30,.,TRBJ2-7,CAWAGTSGSRREQYF
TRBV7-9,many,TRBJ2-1,CASSNRDSPYNEQFF
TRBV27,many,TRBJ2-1,CASSLRWTSGSSEQFF
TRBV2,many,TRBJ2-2,CASSRPSLGGELFF
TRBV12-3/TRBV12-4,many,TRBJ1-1,CASSVVRGVRTEAFF
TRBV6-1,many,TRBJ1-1,CASLQDTAATEAFF
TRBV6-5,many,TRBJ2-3,CASSYGSGSVDTQYF